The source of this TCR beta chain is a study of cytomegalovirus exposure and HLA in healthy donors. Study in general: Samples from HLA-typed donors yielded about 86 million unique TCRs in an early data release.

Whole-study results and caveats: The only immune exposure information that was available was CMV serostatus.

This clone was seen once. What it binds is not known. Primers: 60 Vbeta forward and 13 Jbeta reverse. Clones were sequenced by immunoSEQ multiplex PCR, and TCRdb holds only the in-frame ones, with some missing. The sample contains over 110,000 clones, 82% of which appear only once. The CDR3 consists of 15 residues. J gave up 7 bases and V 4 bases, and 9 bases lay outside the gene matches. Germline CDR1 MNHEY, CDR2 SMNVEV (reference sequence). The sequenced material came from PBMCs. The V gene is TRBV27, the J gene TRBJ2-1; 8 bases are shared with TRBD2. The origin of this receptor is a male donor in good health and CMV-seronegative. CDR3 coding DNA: TGTGCCAGCAGTTCCCCCCCGGGAGGGGTGAATGAGCAGTTCTTC. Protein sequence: CASSSPPGGVNEQFF.